This TCR beta chain was identified in a study of shared clonotypes between healthy human individuals. Study-level findings and limits: All-four-donor shared clonotypes had higher generation probabilities than non-shared clonotypes did. Rarefaction showed sorted-subset sequencing was incomplete despite large depth. Around 4.7% was the fraction of naive CD4 clonotypes found shared across a few donors.

CD45RO-negative cells were positively selected for CCR7, leaving out terminally differentiated effector memory CD45RA+ cells. The protocol was immunoSEQ multiplex PCR, while the TCRdb copy is restricted to in-frame clones and leaves out a portion. The table has around 2,000,000 clones, less than 95% seen once. With 5 bases removed from V and 0 bases from J, the gap between germline ends came to 8 bases. CDR1 is SGHTA, CDR2 FQGNSA, per germline. The CDR3 runs to 15 residues. This clone has only one observation. Its specificity is not known. Sequencing was done on a sample of naive CD8+ T cells sorted from blood. The clonotype was recovered from a man in his late teens or twenties in good health. This rearrangement joins TRBV7-2 to TRBJ1-6; D unclear. Here the CDR3 DNA reads TGTGCCAGCAGCCTGGGTCGCTCCTATAATTCACCCCTCCACTTT. Protein sequence: CASSLGRSYNSPLHF.